These 5 T cell receptor beta chains share one sample of origin, sequenced in a study of blood T cell repertoires in COVID-19. Sequencing was performed with immunoSEQ multiplex PCR; in TCRdb, only in-frame clones are kept and a portion is missing. The table includes some 62,000 clones, more than 75% detected once. Sequenced sample: peripheral blood. The receptor source for this set is a human donor in a cohort sampled during active COVID-19.

The chain links TRBV5-4 to TRBJ2-3; possibly TRBD1 for D (6 bases). V lost 5 bases and J 4 bases, leaving 14 bases between the germline ends. The CDR3 has 14 amino acids. CDR1 is SGHNT and CDR2 is YYREEE in the germline V gene (reference sequence). The CDR3 loop reads CASRSNEGADTQYF. The CDR3 DNA is TGTGCCAGCAGATCGAATGAGGGGGCAGATACGCAGTATTTT.

This clone was counted between two and nine times. As DNA, the CDR3 is TGTGCCAGTAGATATGTGGGGCCCGACTCCTATAATTCACCCCTCCACTTT. It yields the protein CASRYVGPDSYNSPLHF. The chain couples TRBV19 to TRBJ1-6; D is possibly TRBD1 (5 bases). V was clipped by 6 bases and J by 0 bases, with 15 bases between them. The CDR3 is 17 residues long. The germline CDR1 and CDR2 sequences are LNHDA and SQIVND (reference sequence).

Here the CDR3 DNA reads TGTGCCAGCAGCTCAGGGTACAATGAGCAGTTCTTC. Translating gives CASSSGYNEQFF. The chain employs TRBV7-2 and TRBJ2-1, with a tentative D call TRBD1 (5 bases). This CDR3 contains 12 residues. The germline V and J ends were trimmed by 4 bases and 4 bases, with 5 bases remaining between them. Per the germline V gene, CDR1 is SGHTA and CDR2 is FQGNSA. Drawing the rest from reference TRBV7-2 and TRBJ2-1, the complete variable domain is GAGVSQSPSNKVTEKGKDVELRCDPISGHTALYWYRQSLGQGLEFLIYFQGNSAPDKSGLPSDRFSAERTGGSVSTLTIQRTQQEDSAVYLCASSSGYNEQFFGPGTRLTVL.

The rearrangement links TRBV6-5 to TRBJ2-1; a weak D match, TRBD2 (7 bases). Germline CDR1 and CDR2: MNHEY and SVGAGI. The CDR3 length is 14 residues. Deletions cut 4 bases from V and 9 bases from J, with 16 bases between. CDR3 residues: CASSFFRGAGEQFF. Written as DNA, the CDR3 is TGTGCCAGCAGTTTTTTTCGGGGGGCGGGTGAGCAGTTCTTC.

As DNA, the CDR3 is TGTGCCAGCAGCGTCAGGGGGGATAATTCACCCCTCCACTTT. It yields the protein CASSVRGDNSPLHF. The rearrangement links TRBV9 to TRBJ1-6; the match to TRBD1 covers 7 bases. After removal of 2 bases from V and 5 bases from J, the junction contained 1 base not matched to a gene. CDR1 is SGDLS, CDR2 YYNGEE, per germline. The CDR3 consists of 14 residues.